The rows below give T cell receptor beta chains drawn from one sample of a study of control samples from healthy donors and cancer patients. Generated by immunoSEQ multiplex PCR, the TCRdb table keeps only in-frame clones and is missing some. This sample has about 120,000 clones, with over 90% found just once. The sequencing sample was made of blood. These receptor sequences come from a man in his thirties or forties in good health. Each CDR3 is given with its conserved first and last residue. The order of the fields is D gene, V gene, J gene, clone size, CDR3 protein, CDR3 DNA. The D gene is left open where the match is weak. The size field is filled for only some rows; it gives once, few, many or a size class.

d_gene: .
v_gene: TRBV9
j_gene: TRBJ1-1
abundance: .
CDR3aa: CASSPQLSPSTEAFF
CDR3nt: TGTGCCAGCAGCCCCCAACTATCCCCCAGCACTGAAGCTTTCTTT

d_gene: .
v_gene: TRBV9
j_gene: TRBJ1-2
abundance: .
CDR3aa: CASSPGGTDGYTF
CDR3nt: TGTGCCAGCAGCCCCGGGGGGACCGATGGCTACACCTTC

d_gene: .
v_gene: TRBV24-1
j_gene: TRBJ2-5
abundance: .
CDR3aa: CATSDPLRETQYF
CDR3nt: TGTGCCACCAGTGACCCGCTTCGGGAGACCCAGTACTTC

d_gene: .
v_gene: TRBV19
j_gene: TRBJ1-3
abundance: .
CDR3aa: CASSIGASSGNTIYF
CDR3nt: TGTGCCAGTAGTATTGGGGCGAGCTCTGGAAACACCATATATTTT

d_gene: .
v_gene: TRBV19
j_gene: TRBJ1-2
abundance: .
CDR3aa: CASSPRGERGATYGYTF
CDR3nt: TGTGCCAGTAGCCCGAGGGGCGAAAGGGGGGCCACCTATGGCTACACCTTC

d_gene: .
v_gene: TRBV6-5
j_gene: TRBJ1-2
abundance: .
CDR3aa: CASNYASGAYGYTF
CDR3nt: TGTGCCAGCAACTACGCATCCGGGGCCTATGGCTACACCTTC

d_gene: .
v_gene: TRBV7-9
j_gene: TRBJ1-1
abundance: .
CDR3aa: CASSSLQGGDTEAFF
CDR3nt: TGTGCCAGCAGCTCTTTACAGGGCGGGGACACTGAAGCTTTCTTT

d_gene: .
v_gene: TRBV3-1/TRBV3-2
j_gene: TRBJ1-5
abundance: few
CDR3aa: CASSQAYSNQPQHF
CDR3nt: TGTGCCAGCAGCCAGGCTTATAGCAATCAGCCCCAGCATTTT

d_gene: .
v_gene: TRBV11-2
j_gene: TRBJ2-7
abundance: once
CDR3aa: CASSLERAGFEQYF
CDR3nt: TGTGCCAGCAGCTTAGAAAGGGCCGGCTTCGAGCAGTACTTC

d_gene: .
v_gene: TRBV19
j_gene: TRBJ1-3
abundance: .
CDR3aa: CASSRQRGSGNTIYF
CDR3nt: TGTGCCAGTAGCCGACAGAGAGGCTCTGGAAACACCATATATTTT

d_gene: .
v_gene: TRBV9
j_gene: TRBJ2-7
abundance: .
CDR3aa: CASSVRDIATEQYF
CDR3nt: TGTGCCAGCAGCGTAAGGGACATAGCCACCGAGCAGTACTTC

d_gene: TRBD1
v_gene: TRBV6-6
j_gene: TRBJ1-1
abundance: .
CDR3aa: CASSPRGRGRTEAFF
CDR3nt: TGTGCCAGCAGCCCCCGTGGCAGGGGGCGTACTGAAGCTTTCTTT

d_gene: TRBD1
v_gene: TRBV6-6
j_gene: TRBJ1-4
abundance: .
CDR3aa: CASSRLRQGKGEKLFF
CDR3nt: TGTGCCAGCAGTCGACTCAGACAGGGAAAAGGTGAAAAACTGTTTTTT

d_gene: .
v_gene: TRBV15
j_gene: TRBJ1-5
abundance: .
CDR3aa: CATSRENWGGNQPQHF
CDR3nt: TGTGCCACCAGCAGAGAAAATTGGGGGGGCAATCAGCCCCAGCATTTT

d_gene: TRBD2
v_gene: TRBV2
j_gene: TRBJ2-3
abundance: .
CDR3aa: CASSEQRGNTDTQYF
CDR3nt: TGTGCCAGCAGTGAACAGCGGGGGAACACAGATACGCAGTATTTT

d_gene: TRBD2
v_gene: TRBV7-2
j_gene: TRBJ2-5
abundance: .
CDR3aa: CASSLAGGVGGTQYF
CDR3nt: TGTGCCAGCAGCTTAGCGGGGGGGGTCGGTGGGACCCAGTACTTC

d_gene: TRBD1
v_gene: TRBV30
j_gene: TRBJ1-6
abundance: .
CDR3aa: CAWSPDRGFTSPLHF
CDR3nt: TGTGCCTGGAGTCCCGACAGGGGGTTTACCTCACCCCTCCACTTT

d_gene: .
v_gene: TRBV18
j_gene: TRBJ1-5
abundance: .
CDR3aa: CASSQGSNQPQHF
CDR3nt: TGTGCCAGCTCACAGGGGTCCAATCAGCCCCAGCATTTT

d_gene: .
v_gene: TRBV6-5
j_gene: TRBJ1-2
abundance: .
CDR3aa: CASSFTGSLFYGYTF
CDR3nt: TGTGCCAGCTCCTTCACAGGGTCCCTCTTCTATGGCTACACCTTC

d_gene: TRBD1
v_gene: TRBV10-1
j_gene: TRBJ1-1
abundance: .
CDR3aa: CASSRDSLNTEAFF
CDR3nt: TGCGCCAGCAGCCGGGACAGCTTGAACACTGAAGCTTTCTTT

d_gene: .
v_gene: TRBV7-9
j_gene: TRBJ2-3
abundance: .
CDR3aa: CASSLSIGNTDTQYF
CDR3nt: TGTGCCAGCAGCTTATCCATCGGGAACACAGATACGCAGTATTTT

d_gene: .
v_gene: TRBV19
j_gene: TRBJ1-5
abundance: .
CDR3aa: CASSPRTSRGGVIYSNQPQHF
CDR3nt: TGTGCCAGTAGTCCACGGACATCCCGAGGAGGGGTGATATATAGCAATCAGCCCCAGCATTTT

d_gene: TRBD1
v_gene: TRBV6-1
j_gene: TRBJ1-5
abundance: .
CDR3aa: CASSATGGEDNQPQHF
CDR3nt: TGTGCCAGCAGTGCGACAGGGGGCGAGGACAATCAGCCCCAGCATTTT

d_gene: .
v_gene: TRBV3-1/TRBV3-2
j_gene: TRBJ1-2
abundance: .
CDR3aa: CASSLSPEGGLNGYTF
CDR3nt: TGTGCCAGCAGCCTCTCCCCCGAGGGGGGGTTAAATGGCTACACCTTC

d_gene: .
v_gene: TRBV11-3
j_gene: TRBJ2-1
abundance: .
CDR3aa: CASSLEAAGSYNEQFF
CDR3nt: TGTGCCAGCAGCTTAGAGGCCGCTGGGTCCTACAATGAGCAGTTCTTC

d_gene: .
v_gene: TRBV2
j_gene: TRBJ1-6
abundance: few
CDR3aa: CASSDGYRVNNSPLHF
CDR3nt: TGTGCCAGCAGTGACGGCTACAGGGTTAATAATTCACCCCTCCACTTT

d_gene: TRBD1
v_gene: TRBV7-8
j_gene: TRBJ1-5
abundance: .
CDR3aa: CASSDIRQGRNQPQHF
CDR3nt: TGTGCCAGCAGCGATATTAGACAGGGGCGCAATCAGCCCCAGCATTTT

d_gene: .
v_gene: TRBV15
j_gene: TRBJ1-1
abundance: .
CDR3aa: CATSYQGPMAFF
CDR3nt: TGTGCCACCAGTTATCAAGGGCCGATGGCTTTCTTT

d_gene: .
v_gene: TRBV27
j_gene: TRBJ1-5
abundance: .
CDR3aa: CASSPLYGGHSNQPQHF
CDR3nt: TGTGCCAGCAGTCCCTTATATGGGGGCCATAGCAATCAGCCCCAGCATTTT

d_gene: TRBD1
v_gene: TRBV3-1/TRBV3-2
j_gene: TRBJ1-2
abundance: .
CDR3aa: CASSDRADGYTF
CDR3nt: TGTGCCAGCAGCGACAGGGCCGATGGCTACACCTTC

d_gene: TRBD1
v_gene: TRBV7-9
j_gene: TRBJ1-2
abundance: .
CDR3aa: CASSSTSLRQGVRGYTF
CDR3nt: TGTGCCAGCAGCTCCACCTCCCTTCGACAGGGGGTGCGTGGCTACACCTTC

d_gene: .
v_gene: TRBV15
j_gene: TRBJ2-7
abundance: .
CDR3aa: CATSRGQGSYEQYF
CDR3nt: TGTGCCACCAGCCGGGGCCAGGGCTCCTACGAGCAGTACTTC

d_gene: .
v_gene: TRBV2
j_gene: TRBJ1-5
abundance: .
CDR3aa: CASSEEGNQPQHF
CDR3nt: TGTGCCAGCAGTGAAGAGGGAAATCAGCCCCAGCATTTT

d_gene: .
v_gene: TRBV7-8
j_gene: TRBJ1-1
abundance: .
CDR3aa: CASSLARENTEAFF
CDR3nt: TGTGCCAGCAGCTTGGCCAGGGAGAACACTGAAGCTTTCTTT

d_gene: .
v_gene: TRBV4-2
j_gene: TRBJ1-4
abundance: .
CDR3aa: CASSQPLPDGSARECLFF
CDR3nt: TGTGCCAGCAGCCAACCTCTTCCGGACGGCTCCGCCCGGGAGTGTCTGTTTTTT

d_gene: .
v_gene: TRBV6-1
j_gene: TRBJ2-1
abundance: .
CDR3aa: CASSEDKVVYNEQFF
CDR3nt: TGTGCCAGCAGTGAGGACAAAGTCGTCTACAATGAGCAGTTCTTC

d_gene: TRBD1
v_gene: TRBV10-1
j_gene: TRBJ2-1
abundance: .
CDR3aa: CASSSGGINEQFF
CDR3nt: TGCGCCAGCAGTTCAGGGGGTATCAATGAGCAGTTCTTC

d_gene: .
v_gene: TRBV15
j_gene: TRBJ1-1
abundance: once
CDR3aa: CATSRGEEGEGTEAFF
CDR3nt: TGTGCCACCAGCAGAGGGGAGGAGGGGGAAGGCACTGAAGCTTTCTTT

d_gene: TRBD1
v_gene: TRBV30
j_gene: TRBJ1-5
abundance: .
CDR3aa: CAWRSQGDFGAQHF
CDR3nt: TGTGCCTGGAGGTCCCAGGGGGATTTCGGGGCCCAGCATTTT

d_gene: TRBD1
v_gene: TRBV10-3
j_gene: TRBJ1-2
abundance: .
CDR3aa: CAISEGQGAYGYTF
CDR3nt: TGTGCCATCAGTGAGGGACAGGGAGCCTATGGCTACACCTTC

d_gene: .
v_gene: TRBV7-9
j_gene: TRBJ1-3
abundance: .
CDR3aa: CASSGQGAENTIYF
CDR3nt: TGTGCCAGCAGCGGCCAGGGCGCGGAGAACACCATATATTTT

d_gene: .
v_gene: TRBV28
j_gene: TRBJ2-3
abundance: .
CDR3aa: CASSEIRATDTQYF
CDR3nt: TGTGCCAGCAGTGAAATCAGGGCGACAGATACGCAGTATTTT

d_gene: .
v_gene: TRBV12-3/TRBV12-4
j_gene: TRBJ1-1
abundance: .
CDR3aa: CASSGGVTEAFF
CDR3nt: TGTGCCAGCAGCGGAGGGGTGACTGAAGCTTTCTTT

d_gene: TRBD1
v_gene: TRBV6-4
j_gene: TRBJ1-2
abundance: .
CDR3aa: CASKAGGSESYGYTF
CDR3nt: TGTGCCAGCAAAGCAGGGGGCTCAGAATCCTATGGCTACACCTTC

d_gene: .
v_gene: TRBV11-2
j_gene: TRBJ2-3
abundance: .
CDR3aa: CASSSQGGTDTQYF
CDR3nt: TGTGCCAGCAGCTCACAGGGGGGGACAGATACGCAGTATTTT

d_gene: .
v_gene: TRBV9
j_gene: TRBJ1-1
abundance: .
CDR3aa: CASTYPLAVQNTEAFF
CDR3nt: TGTGCCAGCACCTACCCTTTGGCAGTCCAGAACACTGAAGCTTTCTTT

d_gene: TRBD1
v_gene: TRBV29-1
j_gene: TRBJ1-1
abundance: .
CDR3aa: CSVRDRVAEAFF
CDR3nt: TGCAGCGTTCGTGACAGGGTGGCTGAAGCTTTCTTT

d_gene: TRBD2
v_gene: TRBV11-2
j_gene: TRBJ2-2
abundance: .
CDR3aa: CASSLARPGLAPGELFF
CDR3nt: TGTGCCAGCAGCTTAGCTAGGCCGGGACTAGCGCCCGGGGAGCTGTTTTTT

d_gene: .
v_gene: TRBV3-1/TRBV3-2
j_gene: TRBJ1-2
abundance: once
CDR3aa: CASSQGGRPGPYYGYTF
CDR3nt: TGTGCCAGCAGCCAAGGGGGACGGCCGGGACCCTACTATGGCTACACCTTC

d_gene: TRBD1
v_gene: TRBV27
j_gene: TRBJ2-1
abundance: .
CDR3aa: CASSGTGGNEQFF
CDR3nt: TGTGCCAGCAGCGGGACAGGGGGCAATGAGCAGTTCTTC

d_gene: .
v_gene: TRBV7-6
j_gene: TRBJ2-2
abundance: .
CDR3aa: CASSSRTQPTGELFF
CDR3nt: TGTGCCAGCAGTTCCCGGACCCAGCCCACCGGGGAGCTGTTTTTT

d_gene: TRBD1
v_gene: TRBV11-3
j_gene: TRBJ2-2
abundance: .
CDR3aa: CASSLAGTGVATGELFF
CDR3nt: TGTGCCAGCAGCTTAGCGGGTACAGGGGTCGCGACCGGGGAGCTGTTTTTT

d_gene: TRBD1
v_gene: TRBV5-5
j_gene: TRBJ1-5
abundance: .
CDR3aa: CASSSRVWTGPNQPQHF
CDR3nt: TGTGCCAGCAGCTCCCGCGTATGGACAGGCCCTAATCAGCCCCAGCATTTT

d_gene: .
v_gene: TRBV29-1
j_gene: TRBJ1-5
abundance: once
CDR3aa: CSAGGSGNQPQHF
CDR3nt: TGCAGCGCTGGGGGATCGGGCAATCAGCCCCAGCATTTT